This TCR beta chain came from a study of T cells in Graves' hyperthyroidism and ophthalmopathy. Trimming removed 2 bases from V and 2 bases from J, with 10 bases in between. The CDR3 is 15 residues long. Germline CDR1 reads SGHRS; CDR2 reads YFSETQ. From RNA transcripts, TCR beta CDR3 regions were amplified. TCR CDR3 underwent first-round RT-PCR with the HTBI primer set. TCRdb used MiXCR to reprocess the multiplex PCR reads, holding one entry per CDR3 protein. The sample has some 720,000 distinct CDR3 sequences; around 15% are singletons. In this sample, this clonotype turned up a few times. The clonotype originates from a man aged 18-30 years with Graves' hyperthyroidism. Sequenced sample: blood. The chain couples TRBV5-1 to TRBJ2-2; D not resolved. In DNA form, the CDR3 reads TGCGCCAGCAGCTTTTGGACCGATAACACCGGGGAGCTGTTTTTT. Amino acid sequence: CASSFWTDNTGELFF.